This TCR beta chain was recorded in a study of blood T cells in healthy people across ages. CDR1 and CDR2 from the germline V gene are SGHVS and FNYEAQ. The CDR3 contains 15 residues. This clonotype was recorded at least ten times. Mismatch with germline at one junction end may stem from a read error. A second PCR, run for roughly 7 to 11 cycles, used a sample-barcoded 5' primer plus a J-beta primer mix. TCRdb called the 5' RACE reads again in MiXCR, with one record for every CDR3 protein. The table includes 1.5 million to 1.9 million distinct CDR3 sequences, approximately 39% detected once. The sequence was collected from a woman between 18 and 29 years old in good health. Sequenced sample: blood. The genes are TRBV7-6 and TRBJ2-7; 7 positions match TRBD2. The CDR3 DNA follows: TGTGCCAGCAGCCTAGCGGCTGCCAAAACCTACGAGCAGTACTTC. Translating gives CASSLAAAKTYEQYF.